This T cell receptor (beta chain) came from a study of vaccination and CD4 T cells after COVID-19. V shed 4 bases, J shed 3 bases, and the junction held 14 bases outside the gene matches. Germline CDR1 is SEHNR and CDR2 is FQNEAQ (reference sequence). The CDR3 has 18 amino acids. Sequencing of DNA taken from cultured CD4+ T cells relied on the Oncomine TCR Beta short-read assay. TCRdb fed the PCR reads into MiXCR, producing one record per CDR3 protein. The sample includes 9,500 to 15,000 distinct CDR3 sequences, about 61% seen only once; the top ten take roughly 10%. As regards this clonotype: Its antigen is still unknown.

This sample's treatment: roughly 11-day PBMC culture with coronavirus spike peptide pools or control peptides (ViraFEST assay). The chain joins TRBV7-9 to TRBJ2-3; TRBD1 matches 9 bases. The sequence was collected from a human donor who had recovered from COVID-19. The sequenced sample was CD4+ T cells from blood, cultured in vitro. CDR3 protein: CASSYGQGRPPSTDTQYF. DNA of the CDR3: TGTGCCAGCAGCTACGGACAGGGGAGACCACCCAGTACAGATACGCAGTATTTT.